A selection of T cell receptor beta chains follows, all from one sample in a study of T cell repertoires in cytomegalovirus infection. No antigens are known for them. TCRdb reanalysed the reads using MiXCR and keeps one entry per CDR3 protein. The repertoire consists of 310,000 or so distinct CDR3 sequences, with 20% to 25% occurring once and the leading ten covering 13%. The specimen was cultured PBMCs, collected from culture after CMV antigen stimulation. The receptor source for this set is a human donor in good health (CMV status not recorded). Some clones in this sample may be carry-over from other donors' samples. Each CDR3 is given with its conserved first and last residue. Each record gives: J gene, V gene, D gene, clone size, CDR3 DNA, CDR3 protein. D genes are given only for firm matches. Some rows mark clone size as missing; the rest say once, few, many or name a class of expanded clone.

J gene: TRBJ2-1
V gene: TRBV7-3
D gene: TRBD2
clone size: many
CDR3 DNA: TGTGCCAGCAGCCAACAACTAGCGGGAGGCCAAGAGCAGTTCTTC
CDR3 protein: CASSQQLAGGQEQFF

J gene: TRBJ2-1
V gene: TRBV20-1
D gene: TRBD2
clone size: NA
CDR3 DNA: TGCAGTGCCTCTATTCTAGCGGGAGACTACAATGAGCAGTTCTTC
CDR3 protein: CSASILAGDYNEQFF

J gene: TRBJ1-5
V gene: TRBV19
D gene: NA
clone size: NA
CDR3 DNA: TGTGCCAGTCGGGAACGGCAAGATCAGCCCCAGCATTTT
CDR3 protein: CASRERQDQPQHF

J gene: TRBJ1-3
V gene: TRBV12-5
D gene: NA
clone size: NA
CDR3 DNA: TGTGCTAGTGGTTTACTACGGGTGCGAAACACCATATATTTT
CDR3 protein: CASGLLRVRNTIYF

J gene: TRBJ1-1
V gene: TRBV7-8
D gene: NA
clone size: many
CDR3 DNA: TGTGCCAGCAGCTTAGAGTACACTGAAGCTTTCTTT
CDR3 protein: CASSLEYTEAFF

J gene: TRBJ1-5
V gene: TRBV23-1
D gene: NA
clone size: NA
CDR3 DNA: TGCGCCAGCAGTCAAGGGGCCCAGTGCCTCCACCAGCCCCAGCATTTT
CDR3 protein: CASSQGAQCLHQPQHF

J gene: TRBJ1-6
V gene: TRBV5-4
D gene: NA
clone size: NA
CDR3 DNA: TGTGCCAGCAGCGCAGAAAGGGAAAGGGGTTCACCCCTCCACTTT
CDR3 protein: CASSAERERGSPLHF

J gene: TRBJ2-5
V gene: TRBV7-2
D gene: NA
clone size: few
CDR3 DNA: TGTGCCAGCAGCCGCGAGGGGTGGCCCCAAGAGACCCAGTACTTC
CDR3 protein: CASSREGWPQETQYF

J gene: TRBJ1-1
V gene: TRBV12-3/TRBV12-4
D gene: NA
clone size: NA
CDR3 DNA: TGTGCCAGCAGTTTTTCATCTGGAGGAGTGAACACTGAAGCTTTCTTT
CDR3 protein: CASSFSSGGVNTEAFF

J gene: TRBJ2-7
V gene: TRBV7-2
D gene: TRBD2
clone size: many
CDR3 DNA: TGTGCCAGCAGCTTTCTAGCGGGAGACTACGAGCAGTACTTC
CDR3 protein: CASSFLAGDYEQYF

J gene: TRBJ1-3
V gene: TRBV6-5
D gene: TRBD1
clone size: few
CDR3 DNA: TGTGCCAGCAGTTACTCGAGGACAGGGGATATGCCCATATATTTT
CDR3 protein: CASSYSRTGDMPIYF

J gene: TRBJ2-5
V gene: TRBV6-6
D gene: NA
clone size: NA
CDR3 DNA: TGTGCCAGCAGTTATGTGGGCGGGAACCAAGAGACCCAGTACTTC
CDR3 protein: CASSYVGGNQETQYF

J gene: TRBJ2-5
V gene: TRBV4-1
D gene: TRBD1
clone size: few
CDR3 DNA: TGCGCCAGCAGCCCCGGGACAGGCGACCAAGAGACCCAGTACTTC
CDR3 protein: CASSPGTGDQETQYF

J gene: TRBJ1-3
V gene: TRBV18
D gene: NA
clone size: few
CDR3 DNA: TGTGCCAGCTCACCAACGGACAGTCAGACCATATATTTT
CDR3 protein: CASSPTDSQTIYF

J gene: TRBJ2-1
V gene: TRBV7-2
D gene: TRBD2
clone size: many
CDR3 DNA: TGTGCCAGCAGCCTCCGACCGGGACTAGCGGGAAATGAGCAGTTCTTC
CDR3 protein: CASSLRPGLAGNEQFF

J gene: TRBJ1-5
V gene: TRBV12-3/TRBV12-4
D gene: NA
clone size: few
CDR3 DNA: TGTGCCAGCAGTTTTCGTGTGACCCTTAGCAATCAGCCCCAGCATTTT
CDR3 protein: CASSFRVTLSNQPQHF

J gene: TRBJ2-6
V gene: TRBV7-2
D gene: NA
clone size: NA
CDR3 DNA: TGTGCCAGCAGCTTGGGGCGATCCCCCTCTGGGGCCAACGTCCTGACTTTC
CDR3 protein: CASSLGRSPSGANVLTF

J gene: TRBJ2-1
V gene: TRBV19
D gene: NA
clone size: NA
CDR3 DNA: TGTGCCAGTACGGGTATTCAGTCTCGGCAGTTCTTC
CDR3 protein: CASTGIQSRQFF

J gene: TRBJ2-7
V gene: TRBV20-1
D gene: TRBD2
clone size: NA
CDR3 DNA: TGCAGTGCTCAACCGGGACTAGATCCTTCGTACGAGCAGTACTTC
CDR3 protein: CSAQPGLDPSYEQYF

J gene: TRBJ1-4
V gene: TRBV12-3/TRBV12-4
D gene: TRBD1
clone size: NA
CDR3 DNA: TGTGCCAGCAGTTGGACAGGGTTGGGGGAAAAACTGTTTTTT
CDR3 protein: CASSWTGLGEKLFF

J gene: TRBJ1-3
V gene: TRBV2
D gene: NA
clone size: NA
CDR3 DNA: TGTGCCAGCAGAGCGGGACGGGGCTCTGGAAACACCATATATTTT
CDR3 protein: CASRAGRGSGNTIYF

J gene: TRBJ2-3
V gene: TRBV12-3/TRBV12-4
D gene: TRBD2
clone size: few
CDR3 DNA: TGTGCCAGCAGTCCGGGGGGGCAGAGGCCAGATACGCAGTATTTT
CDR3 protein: CASSPGGQRPDTQYF

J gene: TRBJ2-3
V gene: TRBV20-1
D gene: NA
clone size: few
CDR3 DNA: TGCAAGGTCCAGGGGGGTACAGATACGCAGTATTTT
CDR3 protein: CKVQGGTDTQYF

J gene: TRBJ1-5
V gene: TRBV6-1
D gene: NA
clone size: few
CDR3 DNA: TGTGCGGGAGGGCTCCATCAGCCCCAGCATTTT
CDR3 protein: CAGGLHQPQHF

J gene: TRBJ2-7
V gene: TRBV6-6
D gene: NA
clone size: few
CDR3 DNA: TGTGCCAGCAGTTACCCCTCCAGAAACTCCTACGAGCAGTACTTC
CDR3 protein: CASSYPSRNSYEQYF

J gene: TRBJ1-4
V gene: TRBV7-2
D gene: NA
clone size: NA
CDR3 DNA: TGTGCCAGCAGCGTCCCGGGAACCGGGAATGAAAAACTGTTTTTT
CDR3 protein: CASSVPGTGNEKLFF

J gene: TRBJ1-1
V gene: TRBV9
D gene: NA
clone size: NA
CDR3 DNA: TGTGCCAGCAGCGTAGTTCCGGATATGAACACTGAAGCTTTCTTT
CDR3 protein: CASSVVPDMNTEAFF

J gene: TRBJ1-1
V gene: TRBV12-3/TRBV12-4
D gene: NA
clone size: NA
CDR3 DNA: TGTGCCAGCAGTTTATATGGCAGGGGGAACACTGAAGCTTTCTTT
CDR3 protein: CASSLYGRGNTEAFF

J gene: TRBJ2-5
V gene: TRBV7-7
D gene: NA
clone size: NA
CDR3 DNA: TGTGCCAGCAGCTTTGGGCCCCGGACGGAGACCCAGTACTTC
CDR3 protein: CASSFGPRTETQYF

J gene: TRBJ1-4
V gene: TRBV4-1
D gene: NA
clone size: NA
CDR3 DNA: TGCGCCAGCAGCCAGGGTGCTGGGTTTGAAAAACTGTTTTTT
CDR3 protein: CASSQGAGFEKLFF

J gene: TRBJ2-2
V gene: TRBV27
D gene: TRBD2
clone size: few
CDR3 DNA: TGTGCCAGCAGTTTAAATCTTCCTAGCGGGAACACCGGGGAGCTGTTTTTT
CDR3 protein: CASSLNLPSGNTGELFF

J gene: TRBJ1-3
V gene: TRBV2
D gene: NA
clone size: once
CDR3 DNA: TGTGCCAACCGACAGTCCAGCTCTGGAAACACCATATATTTT
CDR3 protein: CANRQSSSGNTIYF

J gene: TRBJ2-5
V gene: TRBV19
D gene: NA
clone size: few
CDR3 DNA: TGTGCCAGTAGTATCGGAAGATCCCAAAAAGAGACCCAGTACTTC
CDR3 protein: CASSIGRSQKETQYF

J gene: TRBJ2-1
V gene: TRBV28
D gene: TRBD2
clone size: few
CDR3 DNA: TGTGCCAGCAGCGATACTAGCGGGAGGGTGAATGAGCAGTTCTTC
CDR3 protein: CASSDTSGRVNEQFF

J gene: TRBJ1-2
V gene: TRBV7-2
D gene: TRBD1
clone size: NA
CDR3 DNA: TGTGCCAGCAGCCAAACCGGGACAGGGATCTATGGCTACACCTTC
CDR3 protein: CASSQTGTGIYGYTF

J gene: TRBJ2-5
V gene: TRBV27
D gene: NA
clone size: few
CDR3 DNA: TGTGCCAGCAGTTTTTTGGGGTACCAAGAGACCCAGTACTTC
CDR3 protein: CASSFLGYQETQYF

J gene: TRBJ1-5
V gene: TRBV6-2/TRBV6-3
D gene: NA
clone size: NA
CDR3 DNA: TGTGCCAGCAGTTCCACCGACCGGAATCAGCCCCAGCATTTT
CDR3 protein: CASSSTDRNQPQHF

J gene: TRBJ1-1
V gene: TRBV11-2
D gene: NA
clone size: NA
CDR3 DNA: TGTGCCAGCAGCCCTCAACGGGGTCCGAGCACTGAAGCTTTCTTT
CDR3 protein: CASSPQRGPSTEAFF

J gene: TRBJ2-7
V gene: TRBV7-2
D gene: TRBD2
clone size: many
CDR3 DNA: TGTGCCAGCAGCTTGCGTGGGACTAGCGGGAGTGTCTACGAGCAGTACTTC
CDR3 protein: CASSLRGTSGSVYEQYF

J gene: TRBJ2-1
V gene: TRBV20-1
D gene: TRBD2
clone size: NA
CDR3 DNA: TGCAGTGCGGTGGGACTAGCGGGAGTCACTTTCTTC
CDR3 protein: CSAVGLAGVTFF

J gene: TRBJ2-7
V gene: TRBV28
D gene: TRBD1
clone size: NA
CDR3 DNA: TGTGCCAGCCGAGGGGTAGGGACAGCCGACTCCTACGAGCAGTACTTC
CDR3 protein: CASRGVGTADSYEQYF

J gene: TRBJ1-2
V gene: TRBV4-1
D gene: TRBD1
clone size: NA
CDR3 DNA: TGCGCCAGCAGCCAACTGACAGGGGTATATGGCTACACCTTC
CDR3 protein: CASSQLTGVYGYTF

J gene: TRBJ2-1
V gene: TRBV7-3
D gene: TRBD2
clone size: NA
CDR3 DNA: TGTGCCAGCAGCGACGGACTAGCGGCCTACAATGAGCAGTTCTTC
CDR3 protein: CASSDGLAAYNEQFF

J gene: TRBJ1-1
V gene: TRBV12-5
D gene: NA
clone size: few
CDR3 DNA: TGTGCTAGTGGTTTGATGGCAGGGAACATGAACACTGAAGCTTTCTTT
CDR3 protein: CASGLMAGNMNTEAFF

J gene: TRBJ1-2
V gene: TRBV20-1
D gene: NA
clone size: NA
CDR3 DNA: TGCAGTGCTAATTTGGGTCACCGGCGGATCTATGGCTACACCTTC
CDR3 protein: CSANLGHRRIYGYTF

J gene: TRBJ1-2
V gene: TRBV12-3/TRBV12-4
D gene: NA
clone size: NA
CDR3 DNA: TGTGCCAGCCGACTGGGGACCCATGCCCCAAACTATGGCTACACCTTC
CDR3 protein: CASRLGTHAPNYGYTF

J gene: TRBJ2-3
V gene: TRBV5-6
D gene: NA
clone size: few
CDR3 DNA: TGTGCATCCGCAGTCAGGGGCGCAGATACGCAGTATTTT
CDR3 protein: CASAVRGADTQYF

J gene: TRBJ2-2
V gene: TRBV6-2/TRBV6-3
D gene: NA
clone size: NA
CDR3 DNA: TGTGCCAGCAGTTACAGCCTAGCGCAGGTATCCGGGGAGCTGTTTTTT
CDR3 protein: CASSYSLAQVSGELFF